The next 21 T cell receptor beta chains were all read from a single sample in a study of blood T cell repertoires in COVID-19. Clones were sequenced by immunoSEQ multiplex PCR, and TCRdb holds only the in-frame ones, with some missing. Of roughly 100,000 clones detected, more than 70% appear once; the ten largest clones hold approximately 17%. Sequencing was performed on peripheral blood. These receptors came from a woman older than 75 in a cohort sampled during active COVID-19.

This chain connects TRBV7-9 to TRBJ1-4; no reliable D call. V shed 2 bases and J shed 7 bases, with 11 bases lying between them. Looked up from germline, CDR1 is SEHNR and CDR2 is FQNEAQ (reference sequence). The CDR3 length is 14 residues. CDR3 loop: CASSLSSGGEKLFF. The CDR3 DNA reads TGTGCCAGCAGCTTAAGTTCAGGTGGTGAAAAACTGTTTTTT. Combining the CDR3 with reference TRBV7-9 and TRBJ1-4 gives the whole variable domain DTGVSQNPRHKITKRGQNVTFRCDPISEHNRLYWYRQTLGQGPEFLTYFQNEAQLEKSRLLSDRFSAERPKGSFSTLEIQRTEQGDSAMYLCASSLSSGGEKLFFGSGTQLSVL.

The V gene is TRBV9, the J gene TRBJ2-7; TRBD1 agrees at 7 bases. Trimming cost V 0 bases and J 3 bases; bases outside gene matches: 12. Germline CDR1 and CDR2: SGDLS and YYNGEE. The CDR3 consists of 17 residues. CDR3 bases: TGTGCCAGCAGCGTAGCTACCGGGACAGCCGTGGTCTACGAGCAGTACTTC. It translates to CASSVATGTAVVYEQYF.

The chain couples TRBV24-1 to TRBJ1-3, with TRBD1 matching 10 bases. Per the germline V gene, CDR1 is KGHDR and CDR2 is SFDVKD. The V gene end was trimmed by 7 bases and the J gene end by 2 bases; junction bases not matched to a gene: 4. The length of the CDR3 is 15 residues. The chain's CDR3 is CATRRGQGPGNTIYF. The CDR3 coding sequence is TGTGCCACCAGGCGGGGACAGGGGCCTGGAAACACCATATATTTT.

The V gene is TRBV18, the J gene TRBJ2-2; D remains ambiguous. Germline V gene data show CDR1 as KGHSH and CDR2 as LQKENI. The CDR3 runs to 14 residues. Deletions cut 0 bases from V and 6 bases from J, with 8 bases between. The CDR3 sequence: CASSPPNRAGELFF. The CDR3 DNA reads TGTGCCAGCTCACCACCGAATCGAGCCGGGGAGCTGTTTTTT.

This rearrangement joins TRBV10-3 to TRBJ2-7; D gene unclear. The germline V and J ends were trimmed by 3 bases and 3 bases, with 12 bases remaining between them. The CDR3 totals 14 residues. CDR1 and CDR2 from the germline V gene are ENHRY and SYGVKD. CDR3 amino acids: CAISDGQAGYEQYF. The CDR3 coding sequence is TGTGCCATCAGTGATGGGCAGGCCGGCTACGAGCAGTACTTC.

The V and J genes are TRBV7-9 and TRBJ2-2; 10 positions match TRBD2. The CDR3 has 17 amino acids. With V trimmed by 1 base and J by 6 bases, 8 bases remained unmatched. Germline V gene data show CDR1 as SEHNR and CDR2 as FQNEAQ (reference sequence). The CDR3 loop reads CASSLVDLAGAPGELFF. The CDR3 bases are TGTGCCAGCAGCTTAGTGGACCTAGCGGGAGCCCCCGGGGAGCTGTTTTTT.

This chain links TRBV11-1 with TRBJ2-1; 9 nucleotides match TRBD1. V gave up 3 bases and J gave up 3 bases; unmatched junction bases: 6. From germline, CDR1 is SGHAT and CDR2 FQDESV (reference sequence). The CDR3 is made up of 16 amino acids. The CDR3 spells CASSFSGTGLYNEQFF. The DNA of the CDR3 is TGTGCCAGCAGCTTTTCCGGGACAGGGCTCTACAATGAGCAGTTCTTC.

This clone was detected only a few times. V is TRBV7-9 and J is TRBJ1-1; TRBD1 matches at 7 bases. V was pared by 1 base and J by 2 bases, with 4 bases of the junction left unmatched. The CDR3 length is 15 residues. Germline values: CDR1 SEHNR, CDR2 FQNEAQ (reference sequence). CDR3 amino acids: CASSLVVGGNTEAFF. The DNA of the CDR3 is TGTGCCAGCAGCTTAGTGGTAGGGGGCAACACTGAAGCTTTCTTT.

This sequence joins TRBV10-3 and TRBJ1-1; D uncertain. V lost 7 bases and J 4 bases, leaving 16 bases between the germline ends. This CDR3 spans 14 amino acids. Germline CDR1 ENHRY, CDR2 SYGVKD. CDR3 coding DNA: TGTGCCATCACCGGAGGAGCGGTCGGCACTGAAGCTTTCTTT. Translation gives CAITGGAVGTEAFF.

This clone was seen once. V gene TRBV9 combines with J gene TRBJ2-7; TRBD2 agrees at 10 bases. CDR3 length: 17 residues. V trimming: 0 bases; J trimming: 0 bases; junction bases outside the gene matches: 6. Germline-derived CDR1 and CDR2 are SGDLS and YYNGEE. The CDR3 DNA reads TGTGCCAGCAGCGTAGGGCTAGCGGGAGCTACCTCCTACGAGCAGTACTTC. Its protein product is CASSVGLAGATSYEQYF. The variable domain in full, completed from reference TRBV9 and TRBJ2-7, reads DSGVTQTPKHLITATGQRVTLRCSPRSGDLSVYWYQQSLDQGLQFLIQYYNGEERAKGNILERFSAQQFPDLHSELNLSSLELGDSALYFCASSVGLAGATSYEQYFGPGTRLTVT.

CDR3 coding DNA: TGTGCCAGCTCTCAAAGCGGGGGGACCTCAGGAACGCAGTATTTT. Its protein is CASSQSGGTSGTQYF. The chain is built from TRBV6-5 and TRBJ2-3; 9 nucleotides align to TRBD2. The CDR3 runs 15 residues. V dropped 8 bases and J dropped 9; count of bases not matched to a gene: 15. Germline V CDR1 and CDR2: MNHEY, SVGAGI.

The rearrangement uses TRBV6-5 and TRBJ2-1; 10 nucleotides agree with TRBD2. The CDR3 totals 14 residues. J lost 4 bases, V lost 4 bases, and 1 base had no gene match. Per the germline V gene, CDR1 is MNHEY and CDR2 is SVGAGI. CDR3 sequence (DNA): TGTGCCAGCAGTTTAGCGGGGGGATACAATGAGCAGTTCTTC. It encodes CASSLAGGYNEQFF.

This chain uses TRBV11-3 with TRBJ2-1; 10 bases are a match to TRBD2. This CDR3 spans 15 amino acids. CDR1 SGHNT and CDR2 YENEEA come from the germline V gene. J lost 6 bases, V lost 5 bases, and 7 bases had no gene match. As DNA, the CDR3 is TGTGCCAGCAGCCAGACTAGCGGGTGGGGCAATGAGCAGTTCTTC. This translates into CASSQTSGWGNEQFF.

J is TRBJ2-2 and V is TRBV11-3; a weak D match, TRBD1 (6 bases). The CDR3 spans 14 residues. Trimming took 4 bases from V and 7 from J, leaving 13 bases between them. The germline CDR1 and CDR2 sequences are SGHNT and YENEEA. The CDR3 sequence: CASSSGGTIGELFF. In DNA, the CDR3 is TGTGCCAGCAGCTCTGGGGGCACTATCGGGGAGCTGTTTTTT.

The gene calls are TRBV5-4 and TRBJ2-7, with TRBD2 matching over 7 bases. CDR1 is SGHNT, CDR2 YYREEE, per germline (reference sequence). CDR3 size: 13 residues. The J segment lost 3 bases and the V segment lost 4 bases, leaving 4 bases of the junction unmatched. This CDR3 is CASSPGGFYEQYF. The CDR3 DNA sequence: TGTGCCAGCAGCCCCGGGGGGTTCTACGAGCAGTACTTC.

CDR3 DNA: TGTGCCAGTAGTATTAGAGACAGAAATTCACCCCTCCACTTT. Protein product: CASSIRDRNSPLHF. The chain recombines TRBV19 with TRBJ1-6, with D possibly matching TRBD1 (5 bases). V lost 3 bases and J lost 7, with 10 bases in between. The CDR3 extends over 14 amino acids. CDR1 and CDR2 (germline): LNHDA, SQIVND (reference sequence).

The CDR3 region is CASSPSSGDVGEQYF. In nucleotides, the CDR3 is TGTGCCAGCTCACCCTCTAGCGGGGACGTCGGCGAGCAGTACTTC. The chain is built from TRBV18 and TRBJ2-7; TRBD2 matches 9 bases. Trimming at V came to 3 bases and at J to 6 bases, leaving 9 bases not matched to a gene. The CDR3 sequence is 15 residues long. Looked up from germline, CDR1 is KGHSH and CDR2 is LQKENI.

V usage is TRBV7-9 and J usage is TRBJ1-5; D perhaps matches TRBD1 (5 bases). V lost 4 bases and J lost 5, with 15 bases in between. The CDR3 has 15 residues. The germline V gene encodes CDR1 SEHNR and CDR2 FQNEAQ (reference sequence). The CDR3 DNA reads as TGTGCCAGCAGCTGGGGCTTGGATATCTATCAGCCCCAGCATTTT. This translates into CASSWGLDIYQPQHF.

The CDR3 DNA reads TGTGCCAGTAGGAAAGAGGGGGCTTCCTACGAGCAGTACTTC. This encodes CASRKEGASYEQYF. This chain connects TRBV19 to TRBJ2-7; TRBD1 matches at 7 bases. The length of the CDR3 is 14 residues. V lost 6 bases, J lost 1 base, and 6 bases stayed unmatched. Germline loops: CDR1 LNHDA, CDR2 SQIVND (reference sequence). Full variable domain (rest looked up from reference TRBV19 and TRBJ2-7): DGGITQSPKYLFRKEGQNVTLSCEQNLNHDAMYWYRQDPGQGLRLIYYSQIVNDFQKGDIAEGYSVSREKKESFPLTVTSAQKNPTAFYLCASRKEGASYEQYFGPGTRLTVT.

CDR3 loop: CASSLTVSSYEQYF. The DNA of the CDR3 is TGCGCCAGCAGCTTAACAGTCAGCTCCTACGAGCAGTACTTC. This rearrangement joins TRBV5-1 to TRBJ2-7; D remains ambiguous. CDR1 and CDR2 (germline): SGHRS, YFSETQ. The V end was cut by 2 bases, the J end by 0 bases, with 9 bases between. The CDR3 is 14 residues long.

The CDR3 DNA follows: TGTGCCAGCAGCTTAGGTGGGGCCCTCGGTCAGCCCCAGCATTTT. Amino acids: CASSLGGALGQPQHF. The rearrangement links TRBV7-9 to TRBJ1-5; maybe TRBD1 (5 bases). The V and J ends lost 1 base and 6 bases respectively, with 13 bases between them. Germline CDR1 and CDR2: SEHNR and FQNEAQ (reference sequence). CDR3 length: 15 residues.